Each of the 9 T cell receptor beta chains below was sequenced from the same sample in a study of identical twins. TCRdb recomputed calls from the 5' RACE reads with MiXCR, one row per CDR3 protein. Of a few hundred thousand distinct CDR3 sequences in the sample, 9.6% were seen once. These same data were also listed under a study on yellow fever vaccine responses in identical twins.

Sequenced: PBMCs. The receptor set was obtained from a woman under 30 in good health.

This clonotype showed up just a few times. The chain has TRBV5-1 and TRBJ2-1; D uncertain. The CDR3 has 14 residues. CDR1 SGHRS and CDR2 YFSETQ come from the germline V gene. V lost 0 bases and J 3 bases, leaving 7 bases between the germline ends. CDR3 protein: CASSLDSYYNEQFF. CDR3 nucleotides: TGCGCCAGCAGCTTGGACTCCTACTACAATGAGCAGTTCTTC.

This clonotype was observed a handful of times. This rearrangement joins TRBV2 to TRBJ2-3; 8 bases agree with TRBD2. This CDR3 contains 14 residues. Trimming at V came to 7 bases and at J to 6 bases, leaving 9 bases not matched to a gene. Germline V gene data show CDR1 as SNHLY and CDR2 as FYNNEI. The CDR3: CASNPAGAPDTQYF. The CDR3 DNA reads TGTGCCAGCAATCCAGCGGGGGCCCCGGATACGCAGTATTTT.

The chain uses TRBV6-2 or TRBV6-3 and TRBJ2-6; D ambiguous. V lost 7 bases, J lost 0 bases, and 16 bases lay in between. The V gene's germline CDR1 is MNHEY and CDR2 SVGEGT. The CDR3 totals 17 residues. CDR3 bases: TGTGCCAGCAAAAACGCGGTTATCACCTCTGGGGCCAACGTCCTGACTTTC. Protein sequence: CASKNAVITSGANVLTF.

This clonotype has at least ten counts. The genes are TRBV11-2 and TRBJ2-7, with 12 bases matching TRBD2. The CDR3 length is 14 residues. In germline, CDR1 is SGHAT, CDR2 FQNNGV. Germline trimming cut 6 bases from V and 5 bases from J; bases unmatched to any gene: 5. The CDR3 DNA follows: TGTGCCAGCAGTCCTAGCGGGAGGGCCCACGAGCAGTACTTC. It yields the protein CASSPSGRAHEQYF.

This clonotype was detected many times. This chain links TRBV4-2 with TRBJ2-7; no reliable D call. The germline V gene has CDR1 LGHNA and CDR2 YNFKEQ. The CDR3 covers 16 residues. Trimming shortened V by 0 bases and J by 3 bases, and 15 bases separated the two germline ends. The CDR3 loop reads CASSQDRQAVNYEQYF. The CDR3 DNA reads as TGTGCCAGCAGCCAAGATCGTCAAGCAGTAAACTACGAGCAGTACTTC.

This clonotype was counted only a few times. This chain joins TRBV12-3 or TRBV12-4 and TRBJ1-6; D is perhaps TRBD1 (5 bases). The CDR3 totals 14 residues. V was pared by 1 base and J by 10 bases, with 11 bases between. The CDR3 DNA reads TGTGCCAGCAGTTTAGGGGGGTTAAAGTCACCCCTCCACTTT. Its protein product is CASSLGGLKSPLHF.

Only a few counts were recorded for this clonotype. The chain uses TRBV6-5 and TRBJ2-7; 15 bases agree with TRBD2. Germline CDR1 reads MNHEY; CDR2 reads SVGAGI. The CDR3 has 16 amino acids. V was clipped by 4 bases and J by 5 bases; unmatched bases: 6. The chain's CDR3 is CASSSRTSGGAHEQYF. CDR3 DNA sequence: TGTGCCAGCAGTTCCCGGACTAGCGGGGGGGCCCACGAGCAGTACTTC.

This clonotype showed up just a few times. J is TRBJ2-1 and V is TRBV2, with D possibly TRBD1 on 6 matching bases. Looked up from germline, CDR1 is SNHLY and CDR2 is FYNNEI. There are 14 residues in the CDR3. With 9 bases removed from V and 7 bases from J, the gap between germline ends came to 19 bases. CDR3 DNA sequence: TGTGCCAGAAGAACAGGGCGATGGGGGAATGAGCAGTTCTTC. Its protein is CARRTGRWGNEQFF.

This clonotype was counted many times. The chain couples TRBV28 to TRBJ2-7; D not certain. The CDR3 is 12 residues long. With 3 bases removed from V and 4 bases from J, the gap between germline ends came to 7 bases. Per germline, CDR1 MDHEN and CDR2 SYDVKM. As DNA, the CDR3 is TGTGCCAGCAGTTTGACCCCATACGAGCAGTACTTC. Protein product: CASSLTPYEQYF.